These 7 T cell receptor beta chains came from one sample sequenced in a study of blood T cell repertoires in COVID-19. Sequencing used immunoSEQ multiplex PCR; TCRdb keeps in-frame clones, though not all of them. This sample has some 130,000 clones, with more than 85% found just once. The material sequenced was peripheral blood. The receptors shown here come from a man aged 55-75 years with COVID-19, enrolled during active disease.

This clone has just a few counts. The chain carries TRBV5-6 and TRBJ1-1; D gene unclear. Germline CDR1 is SGHDT and CDR2 is YYEEEE. The ends were cut back, 4 bases at V and 2 bases at J, with 9 bases in the middle. The CDR3 is made up of 13 amino acids. The DNA of the CDR3 is TGTGCCAGCAGCCGGAGAACCAACACTGAAGCTTTCTTT. Translation gives CASSRRTNTEAFF.

The chain recombines TRBV5-1 with TRBJ1-2, with 9 bases lining up with TRBD1. CDR1 is SGHRS and CDR2 is YFSETQ in the germline V gene. The J segment lost 7 bases and the V segment lost 0 bases, leaving 7 bases of the junction unmatched. This CDR3 is 15 amino acids long. CDR3 coding DNA: TGCGCCAGCAGCTTGGTGGTGGGACAGGGCTCTGGCTACACCTTC. This sequence encodes CASSLVVGQGSGYTF.

The count of this clone is one. The chain employs TRBV28 and TRBJ1-5; D not resolved. Germline CDR1 is MDHEN and CDR2 is SYDVKM. The CDR3 spans 14 residues. The ends were cut back, 5 bases at V and 2 bases at J, with 10 bases in the middle. CDR3 protein: CASSPPVRNQPQHF. The CDR3, as DNA: TGTGCCAGCAGTCCCCCGGTCCGCAATCAGCCCCAGCATTTT.

The V gene is TRBV19, the J gene TRBJ2-7, with D hard to call. The V and J ends lost 1 base and 4 bases respectively, with 8 bases between them. The CDR3 contains 13 residues. Germline V gene sequence: CDR1 LNHDA, CDR2 SQIVND (reference sequence). The CDR3 protein is CASSIGSEYEQYF. The DNA of the CDR3 is TGTGCCAGTAGTATAGGTTCCGAGTACGAGCAGTACTTC.

CDR3 sequence: CASSLDSVLPGELFF. CDR3 nucleotide sequence: TGTGCCAGCAGCTTAGATTCAGTTCTCCCGGGGGAGCTGTTTTTT. The chain has TRBV7-9 and TRBJ2-2; D remains unclear. Trimming took 1 base from V and 8 from J, leaving 14 bases between them. The CDR3 is 15 amino acids. The germline V gene encodes CDR1 SEHNR and CDR2 FQNEAQ (reference sequence).

There are a few counts of this clone. This chain joins TRBV9 and TRBJ1-5; possible D gene TRBD1, 6 bases. Germline V gene lookup returns CDR1 SGDLS and CDR2 YYNGEE. Trimming shortened V by 0 bases and J by 0 bases, and 10 bases separated the two germline ends. The CDR3 length is 16 residues. CDR3 loop: CASSVVWGHSNQPQHF. In DNA form, the CDR3 reads TGTGCCAGCAGCGTAGTTTGGGGACATAGCAATCAGCCCCAGCATTTT.

This clone was detected a few times. The chain joins TRBV6-2 or TRBV6-3 to TRBJ2-1; 8 bases line up with TRBD2. The germline V gene encodes CDR1 MNHEY and CDR2 SVGEGT. Germline trimming cut 0 bases from V and 4 bases from J; bases unmatched to any gene: 8. The CDR3 totals 17 residues. Here the CDR3 reads CASSYSGFSGVYNEQFF. The CDR3 DNA follows: TGTGCCAGCAGTTACTCGGGATTTAGCGGGGTATACAATGAGCAGTTCTTC.